The 14 T cell receptor beta chains given below trace back to one sample, sequenced in a study of neoadjuvant anti-PD-1 for oral cavity cancer. Sequenced by immunoSEQ multiplex PCR; TCRdb stores in-frame clones only, minus some. The table includes roughly 13,000 clones, about three quarters detected once. Time point: after neoadjuvant nivolumab, at surgical resection. The sample in question was PBMCs, obtained after nivolumab (anti-PD-1) treatment. These receptors came from a person aged 40 to 85 with oral cavity squamous cell carcinoma.

The chain recombines TRBV10-1 with TRBJ2-3; D is unresolved. Germline V CDR1 and CDR2: WNHNN, SYGVQD (reference sequence). This CDR3 is built from 14 residues. Trimming shortened V by 4 bases and J by 1 base, and 9 bases separated the two germline ends. The CDR3 sequence is CASSGPSRTDTQYF. The CDR3 nucleotides are TGCGCCAGCAGTGGGCCCTCTCGCACAGATACGCAGTATTTT.

This clone was found once. This chain joins TRBV30 and TRBJ1-1; D unclear. The CDR3 covers 15 residues. From germline, CDR1 is GTSNPN and CDR2 SVGIG (reference sequence). V was shortened by 3 bases and J by 0 bases, with 14 bases between the two germline ends. The CDR3 nucleotides are TGTGCCTGGAGCCCCAGACGGTTCATGAACACTGAAGCTTTCTTT. Its protein product is CAWSPRRFMNTEAFF.

V usage is TRBV5-1 and J usage is TRBJ2-1; possibly TRBD1 for D (6 bases). The germline V gene has CDR1 SGHRS and CDR2 YFSETQ. Trimming cost V 2 bases and J 10 bases, with 10 bases left between them. The CDR3 runs 12 residues. DNA for the CDR3: TGCGCCAGCAGCTTCGGACAGTACGAGCAGTTCTTC. Amino acids: CASSFGQYEQFF.

This chain joins TRBV6-4 and TRBJ2-3; 8 bases are shared with TRBD2. The CDR3 loop spans 15 amino acids. CDR1 is MRHNA and CDR2 is SNTAGT in the germline V gene. Trimming cost V 8 bases and J 5 bases; bases outside gene matches: 12. In DNA, the CDR3 is TGTGCCAGCCAGATTTCGGCGGGAGGAATAGATACGCAGTATTTT. This encodes CASQISAGGIDTQYF.

V usage is TRBV9 and J usage is TRBJ2-2; TRBD2 is a possible D gene (5 bases). Germline-derived CDR1 and CDR2 are SGDLS and YYNGEE. With 0 bases removed from V and 1 base from J, the gap between germline ends came to 10 bases. This CDR3 region has 16 residues. CDR3 protein: CASSVGRTLNTGELFF. CDR3 coding DNA: TGTGCCAGCAGCGTAGGTAGGACTCTGAACACCGGGGAGCTGTTTTTT.

The chain carries TRBV19 and TRBJ2-7, with 9 bases that match TRBD2. Germline V gene lookup returns CDR1 LNHDA and CDR2 SQIVND (reference sequence). The V segment lost 5 bases and the J segment 2 bases; nucleotides outside the gene matches: 4. This CDR3 comprises 14 residues. Here the CDR3 DNA reads TGTGCCAGTAGTGGACTAGCGAGTCCCTACGAGCAGTACTTC. Translated, it gives CASSGLASPYEQYF.

This clone came up a few times. V and J are TRBV18 and TRBJ2-7; TRBD1 might be the D (5 bases). Germline V gives CDR1 KGHSH, CDR2 LQKENI. Trimming took off 3 bases at V and 2 bases at J, with 14 bases between the two ends. CDR3 length: 15 amino acids. Here the CDR3 DNA reads TGTGCCAGCTCACCGACATTGGGGCCTACCTACGAGCAGTACTTC. It translates to CASSPTLGPTYEQYF.

V gene TRBV6-1 combines with J gene TRBJ1-2; no clear D. The V gene's germline CDR1 is MNHNS and CDR2 SASEGT. Trimming stripped 1 base from V and 8 bases from J, with 11 bases between. The CDR3 has 13 residues. The CDR3 DNA sequence: TGTGCCAGCAGTGAAGGAGGGCTCTGGGGCTACACCTTC. It encodes CASSEGGLWGYTF.

This clone has a handful of counts. The V gene is TRBV21-1, the J gene TRBJ2-1; TRBD2 reflects the table's D call only, with no check against the DNA. TRBV21-1 is a known pseudogene. This CDR3 is built from 15 residues. The CDR3 DNA sequence: TGTGCCAGCAGCGGGACTAGCGGGAGGGCTAGTGAGCAGTTCTTC. Amino acids: CASSGTSGRASEQFF.

The chain is built from TRBV28 and TRBJ1-1; D might be TRBD1 (5 bases). The CDR3 covers 15 residues. Per the germline V gene, CDR1 is MDHEN and CDR2 is SYDVKM. Trimming removed 6 bases at V and 0 bases at J, with 14 bases between. In nucleotides, the CDR3 is TGTGCCAGCAGGTTAGGACACACCATGAACACTGAAGCTTTCTTT. It specifies CASRLGHTMNTEAFF.

J is TRBJ2-4 and V is TRBV30; perhaps TRBD2 as D (6 bases). CDR1 and CDR2 (germline): GTSNPN, SVGIG (reference sequence). Trimming left V 0 bases short and J 0 bases short, with 9 bases between. The CDR3 loop spans 15 amino acids. CDR3 amino acids: CAWSVKGLAKNIQYF. For the CDR3, the DNA is TGTGCCTGGAGTGTAAAGGGACTAGCCAAAAACATTCAGTACTTC.

The chain is built from TRBV7-6 and TRBJ1-1; D is possibly TRBD1 (5 bases). Germline V gene data show CDR1 as SGHVS and CDR2 as FNYEAQ. V was clipped by 5 bases and J by 3 bases, with 19 bases between them. The CDR3 runs to 16 residues. In DNA form, the CDR3 reads TGTGCCAGCAGCCCCCCCCGACTCCAAGGGGACACTGAAGCTTTCTTT. It encodes CASSPPRLQGDTEAFF.

V is TRBV5-1 and J is TRBJ1-2, with TRBD1 as a possible D gene (5 bases). Germline lookup yields CDR1 SGHRS and CDR2 YFSETQ. This CDR3 is built from 13 residues. V was shortened by 5 bases and J by 6 bases, with 14 bases between the two germline ends. Here the CDR3 reads CASSLGRPHGYTF. The CDR3 nucleotides are TGCGCCAGCAGTCTGGGACGGCCGCATGGCTACACCTTC.

This clone was counted a few times. The CDR3 bases are TGCGCCAGCAGTGTTAACCCCAGGGACATTCAGTACTTC. Translated: CASSVNPRDIQYF. V and J are TRBV10-1 and TRBJ2-4; D may be TRBD1 (5 bases). V shed 4 bases and J shed 8 bases, with 12 bases lying between them. Germline V CDR1 and CDR2: WNHNN, SYGVQD (reference sequence). The CDR3 runs 13 residues.